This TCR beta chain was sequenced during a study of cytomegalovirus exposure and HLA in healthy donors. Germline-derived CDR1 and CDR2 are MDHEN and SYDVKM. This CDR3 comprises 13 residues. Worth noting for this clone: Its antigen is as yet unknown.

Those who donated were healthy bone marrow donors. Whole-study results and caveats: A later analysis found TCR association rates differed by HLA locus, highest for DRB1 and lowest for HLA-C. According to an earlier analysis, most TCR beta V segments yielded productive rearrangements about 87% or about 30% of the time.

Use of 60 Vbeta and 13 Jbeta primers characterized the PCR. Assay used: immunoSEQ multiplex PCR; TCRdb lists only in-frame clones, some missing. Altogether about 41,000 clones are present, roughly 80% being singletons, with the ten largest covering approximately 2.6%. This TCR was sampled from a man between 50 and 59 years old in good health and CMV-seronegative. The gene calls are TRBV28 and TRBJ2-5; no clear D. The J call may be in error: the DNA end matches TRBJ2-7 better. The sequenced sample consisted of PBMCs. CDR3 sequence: CASTGLHSYEQYF. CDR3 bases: TGTGCCAGCACGGGTTTACACTCCTACGAGCAGTACTTC.